A single sample is the source of the 15 T cell receptor beta chains below, sequenced in a study of blood T cell repertoires in COVID-19. TCRdb keeps only in-frame clones here, not all; method: immunoSEQ multiplex PCR. This table has 200,000 to 300,000 clones, over 75% appearing once. Sequencing was done on a sample of peripheral blood. Receptors originate from an elderly woman with acute or convalescent COVID-19.

The chain employs TRBV4-2 and TRBJ2-5; the match to TRBD2 covers 10 bases. Germline values: CDR1 LGHNA, CDR2 YNFKEQ. Unmatched junction bases numbered 2, after V lost 2 bases and J lost 5 bases. CDR3 length: 14 residues. The CDR3 reads CASSQPSGGETQYF. The CDR3 DNA sequence: TGTGCCAGCAGCCAACCTAGCGGGGGTGAGACCCAGTACTTC.

The CDR3 loop reads CAISPGGNTEAFF. CDR3 nucleotides: TGTGCCATCTCGCCGGGGGGGAACACTGAAGCTTTCTTT. J is TRBJ1-1 and V is TRBV10-3; TRBD1 might be the D (5 bases). Trimming removed 8 bases from V and 1 base from J, with 11 bases in between. The CDR3 loop spans 13 amino acids. In germline, CDR1 is ENHRY, CDR2 SYGVKD.

The rearrangement joins TRBV5-5 to TRBJ1-5, with D maybe TRBD1 (6 bases). Trimming pared 4 bases from V and 7 bases from J, leaving 21 bases between. From germline, CDR1 is SGHKS and CDR2 YYEKEE (reference sequence). The CDR3 length is 16 residues. The DNA for the CDR3 is TGTGCCAGCAGCCCCTGGACAGAGGTGGGATGGCAGCCCCAGCATTTT. Residues: CASSPWTEVGWQPQHF.

This rearrangement joins TRBV7-7 to TRBJ2-5; 12 nucleotides align to TRBD2. The CDR3 covers 16 residues. In germline, CDR1 is SSHAT, CDR2 FNYEAQ (reference sequence). V dropped 5 bases and J dropped 2; count of bases not matched to a gene: 6. The CDR3 DNA reads TGTGCCAGCAGCCCCGGACTAGCGGGGCTGCAAGAGACCCAGTACTTC. Amino acids: CASSPGLAGLQETQYF.

This clone was counted a single time. The chain uses TRBV11-2 and TRBJ2-7; D may be TRBD1 (6 bases). CDR3 length equals 16 residues. Germline loops: CDR1 SGHAT, CDR2 FQNNGV. The germline V and J ends were trimmed by 5 bases and 0 bases, with 17 bases remaining between them. CDR3 loop: CASSHPGRGSSYEQYF. In DNA form, the CDR3 reads TGTGCCAGCAGCCACCCCGGTAGGGGGAGCTCCTACGAGCAGTACTTC. The full variable domain, with the rest looked up from reference TRBV11-2 and TRBJ2-7, is EAGVAQSPRYKIIEKRQSVAFWCNPISGHATLYWYQQILGQGPKLLIQFQNNGVVDDSQLPKDRFSAERLKGVDSTLKIQPAKLEDSAVYLCASSHPGRGSSYEQYFGPGTRLTVT.

V usage is TRBV11-2 and J usage is TRBJ2-3, with a tentative D call TRBD1 (7 bases). Trimming cost V 5 bases and J 3 bases, with 15 bases left between them. The CDR3 is made up of 15 amino acids. Germline CDR1 SGHAT, CDR2 FQNNGV. The CDR3 sequence is CASSPRGERTDTQYF. CDR3 DNA: TGTGCCAGCAGCCCCAGGGGGGAACGTACAGATACGCAGTATTTT.

V is TRBV7-3 and J is TRBJ2-2; 10 nucleotides agree with TRBD2. V dropped 0 bases and J dropped 5; count of bases not matched to a gene: 3. CDR3 length equals 16 residues. Germline CDR1 is SGHTA and CDR2 is FQGTGA. Written as DNA, the CDR3 is TGTGCCAGCAGCTTAACACTAGCGGGAACGACCGGGGAGCTGTTTTTT. Translation gives CASSLTLAGTTGELFF. Full variable domain (remainder filled in from reference TRBV7-3 and TRBJ2-2): GAGVSQTPSNKVTEKGKYVELRCDPISGHTALYWYRQSLGQGPEFLIYFQGTGAADDSGLPNDRFFAVRPEGSVSTLKIQRTERGDSAVYLCASSLTLAGTTGELFFGEGSRLTVL.

This sequence joins TRBV5-4 and TRBJ1-1; 7 nucleotides align to TRBD1. V shed 3 bases and J 1 base; nucleotides not matched to a gene: 12. The CDR3 has 17 amino acids. Germline CDR1 reads SGHNT; CDR2 reads YYREEE (reference sequence). The CDR3 DNA sequence: TGTGCCAGCAGCTCGGACGCGGGACAGATAAAGAACACTGAAGCTTTCTTT. Translating it yields CASSSDAGQIKNTEAFF.

The rearrangement links TRBV3-1 (or the pseudogene TRBV3-2) to TRBJ1-2, with 7 bases aligning to TRBD1. Germline assignment: CDR1 LGHDT and CDR2 YNNKEL (reference sequence). The CDR3 consists of 14 residues. Trimming cost V 4 bases and J 6 bases; bases outside gene matches: 8. CDR3 sequence reads: CASSLLDRANGYTF. The CDR3 DNA reads TGTGCCAGCAGCCTACTCGACAGGGCGAATGGCTACACCTTC.

The chain uses TRBV5-1 and TRBJ1-1; TRBD1 aligns across 10 bases. Unmatched junction bases numbered 5, after V lost 0 bases and J lost 3 bases. Germline CDR1 and CDR2: SGHRS and YFSETQ. The CDR3 has 16 residues. CDR3 amino acids: CASSLGSTGGYTEAFF. The DNA for the CDR3 is TGCGCCAGCAGCTTGGGATCGACAGGGGGCTACACTGAAGCTTTCTTT.

The V gene is TRBV6-5, the J gene TRBJ2-5; TRBD1 might be the D (6 bases). This CDR3 is built from 14 residues. Germline V CDR1 and CDR2: MNHEY, SVGAGI. Deletions cut 4 bases from V and 0 bases from J, with 9 bases between. DNA of the CDR3: TGTGCCAGCAGTTGGACAGTTTACCAAGAGACCCAGTACTTC. This encodes CASSWTVYQETQYF.

This chain links TRBV2 with TRBJ1-4, with 9 bases lining up with TRBD1. Germline V gene sequence: CDR1 SNHLY, CDR2 FYNNEI. Trimming cost V 7 bases and J 5 bases; bases outside gene matches: 8. The CDR3 has 15 residues. The chain's CDR3 is CASIIVTGGNEKLFF. The CDR3 DNA sequence: TGTGCCAGCATAATCGTGACAGGGGGGAATGAAAAACTGTTTTTT.

CDR3 sequence (DNA): TGTGCCAGCAGCCCGGGACAGGGGTGGACTGAAGCTTTCTTT. Its translation is CASSPGQGWTEAFF. The rearrangement links TRBV7-6 to TRBJ1-1; TRBD1 agrees at 10 bases. Germline loops: CDR1 SGHVS, CDR2 FNYEAQ. CDR3 size: 14 residues. J was trimmed by 5 bases and V by 5 bases; bases with no gene match: 5.

This clone was seen a few times. The chain uses TRBV7-2 and TRBJ1-1; no reliable D call. The CDR3 extends over 16 amino acids. Germline CDR1 SGHTA, CDR2 FQGNSA. Trimming stripped 0 bases from V and 1 base from J, with 12 bases between. CDR3 nucleotide sequence: TGTGCCAGCAGCTTAGCGTCCCCTAGGAGGAACACTGAAGCTTTCTTT. Amino acids: CASSLASPRRNTEAFF.

The chain has TRBV9 and TRBJ2-3; D is undetermined. The CDR3 is 14 amino acids. Trimming removed 2 bases at V and 1 base at J, with 8 bases between. Germline CDR1 is SGDLS and CDR2 is YYNGEE. The CDR3 DNA sequence: TGTGCCAGCAGCGTGATCGGAGGCACAGATACGCAGTATTTT. Protein product: CASSVIGGTDTQYF.